The 8 T cell receptor beta chains below come from one sample, sequenced in a study of early T cells in non-severe SARS-CoV-2 infection. TCRdb re-derived calls from the 5' RACE reads in MiXCR, one entry per CDR3 protein. The table records roughly 28,000 distinct CDR3 sequences, 4% to 5.5% of them present only once. The sample comprised whole blood. These receptors were taken from an adult who was a healthcare worker with PCR-confirmed SARS-CoV-2 infection or an uninfected control (not recorded which).

This clonotype occurred many times. The chain combines TRBV5-1 with TRBJ1-1, with 7 bases lining up with TRBD1. V lost 1 base to trimming and J lost 4 bases; unmatched junction nucleotides: 4. Germline values: CDR1 SGHRS, CDR2 YFSETQ. The CDR3 is made up of 14 amino acids. The CDR3 reads CASSLSGGSTEAFF. CDR3 sequence (DNA): TGCGCCAGCAGCTTGTCAGGGGGTAGCACTGAAGCTTTCTTT.

This clonotype was seen ten or more times. The V call is TRBV12-3 or TRBV12-4, the J call TRBJ2-5; 7 nucleotides line up with TRBD2. The CDR3 has 13 amino acids. V was clipped by 7 bases and J by 4 bases; unmatched bases: 6. For the CDR3, the DNA is TGTGCCAGCAACGAAGGGAGGGGAGAGACCCAGTACTTC. As protein: CASNEGRGETQYF.

In its sample, this clonotype was seen many times. This chain links TRBV7-3 with TRBJ2-5; D might be TRBD1 or TRBD2, each matching 5 bases. This CDR3 has 13 residues. Germline CDR1 SGHTA, CDR2 FQGTGA. Trimming stripped 2 bases from V and 8 bases from J, with 12 bases between. In DNA form, the CDR3 reads TGTGCCAGCAGCTTAGTGGGGACGGGAACCCAGTACTTC. Translation: CASSLVGTGTQYF.

This clonotype was observed a few times. The rearrangement uses TRBV14 and TRBJ2-3, with D tentatively TRBD2 (5 bases). The V gene lost 2 bases and the J gene lost 2 bases, with 8 bases spanning the gap. CDR3 length: 14 amino acids. CDR1 and CDR2 from the germline V gene are SGHDN and FVKESK. Here the CDR3 reads CASSQLRDTDTQYF. The CDR3 bases are TGTGCCAGCAGCCAACTCCGGGACACAGATACGCAGTATTTT.

This clonotype was observed many times. The chain recombines TRBV11-2 with TRBJ2-7; maybe TRBD2 (7 bases). V was cut by 5 bases and J by 3 bases, with 14 bases left in between. The CDR3 consists of 14 residues. The germline V gene encodes CDR1 SGHAT and CDR2 FQNNGV. The CDR3 region has the DNA TGTGCCAGCAGCCTTCCCGGGGGGCGCTACGAGCAGTACTTC. As protein: CASSLPGGRYEQYF.

In this sample, this clonotype turned up many times. The gene calls are TRBV20-1 and TRBJ2-2; 8 bases are shared with TRBD2. V lost 6 bases, J lost 4 bases, and 7 bases stayed unmatched. Looked up from germline, CDR1 is DFQATT and CDR2 is SNEGSKA (reference sequence). The CDR3 sequence is 14 residues long. The CDR3 loop is CSARGGEGTGELFF. In DNA form, the CDR3 reads TGCAGTGCCCGGGGGGGAGAGGGCACCGGGGAGCTGTTTTTT.

This clonotype was seen many times. This chain connects TRBV3-1 to TRBJ1-1; 7 nucleotides line up with TRBD1. The V and J ends lost 4 bases and 5 bases, in that order; junction bases with no gene match: 10. There are 15 residues in the CDR3. CDR1 is LGHDT and CDR2 is YNNKEL in the germline V gene (reference sequence). CDR3 region: CASSPQDRRGTEAFF. CDR3 coding DNA: TGTGCCAGCAGCCCCCAGGACAGGAGGGGGACTGAAGCTTTCTTT.

This clonotype came up many times. The chain employs TRBV19 and TRBJ2-1; D is perhaps TRBD2 (6 bases). Looked up from germline, CDR1 is LNHDA and CDR2 is SQIVND (reference sequence). This CDR3 is built from 15 residues. Deletions cut 6 bases from V and 2 bases from J, with 14 bases between. The CDR3 DNA reads TGTGCCAGTAGGCCTCTCGGGACTGCCTACAATGAGCAGTTCTTC. Translation gives CASRPLGTAYNEQFF. The entire variable domain, with the rest obtained from reference TRBV19 and TRBJ2-1, is as follows: DGGITQSPKYLFRKEGQNVTLSCEQNLNHDAMYWYRQDPGQGLRLIYYSQIVNDFQKGDIAEGYSVSREKKESFPLTVTSAQKNPTAFYLCASRPLGTAYNEQFFGPGTRLTVL.